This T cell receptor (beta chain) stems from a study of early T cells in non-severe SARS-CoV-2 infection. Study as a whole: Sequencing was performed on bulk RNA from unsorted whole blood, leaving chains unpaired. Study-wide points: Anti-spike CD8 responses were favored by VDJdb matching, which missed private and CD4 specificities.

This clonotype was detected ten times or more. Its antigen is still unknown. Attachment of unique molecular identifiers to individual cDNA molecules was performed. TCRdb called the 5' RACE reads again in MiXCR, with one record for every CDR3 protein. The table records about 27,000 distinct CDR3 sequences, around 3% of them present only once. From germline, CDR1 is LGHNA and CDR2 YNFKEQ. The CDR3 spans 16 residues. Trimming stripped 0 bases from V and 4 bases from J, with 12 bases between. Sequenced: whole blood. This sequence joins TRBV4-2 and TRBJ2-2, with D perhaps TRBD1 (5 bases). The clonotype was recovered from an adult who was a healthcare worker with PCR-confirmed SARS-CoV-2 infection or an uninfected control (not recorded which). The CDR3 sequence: CASSQEVGPSTGELFF. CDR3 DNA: TGTGCCAGCAGCCAAGAAGTGGGGCCGAGCACCGGGGAGCTGTTTTTT.